The rows below give T cell receptor beta chains drawn from one sample of a study of technical replicates of blood from a handful of donors. Sequencing was performed with immunoSEQ multiplex PCR; in TCRdb, only in-frame clones are kept and a portion is missing. The data show 40,000 to 65,000 clones, around 84% seen once. The specimen sequenced was PBMCs. The source is a human donor in good health. Some clones in this sample may be carry-over from other donors' samples. The CDR3 runs from the conserved cysteine through the conserved F or W. The D gene is left open where the match is weak. Size tells how often a clone was seen (once, few, many) or the class of an expanded clone, and some rows leave it out.

D: TRBD2; V: TRBV19; size: few; J: TRBJ2-1; CDR3: CASTTKSGGRPSEQFF; DNA: TGTGCCAGTACCACAAAATCCGGCGGGAGGCCCAGTGAGCAGTTCTTC
D: .; V: TRBV5-1; size: .; J: TRBJ2-7; CDR3: CASNRNQGLRYEQYF; DNA: TGCGCCAGCAATCGAAATCAGGGTTTGCGGTACGAGCAGTACTTC
D: .; V: TRBV7-2; size: few; J: TRBJ1-6; CDR3: CASSLGDKGSPLHF; DNA: TGTGCCAGCAGTCTGGGGGACAAGGGATCACCCCTCCACTTT
D: .; V: TRBV6-4; size: .; J: TRBJ1-2; CDR3: CASSRDTSRGYTF; DNA: TGTGCCAGCAGCCGGGACACCTCGCGGGGCTACACCTTC
D: .; V: TRBV7-6; size: .; J: TRBJ2-3; CDR3: CASSLRAGADTQYF; DNA: TGTGCCAGCAGCTTAAGGGCAGGGGCAGATACGCAGTATTTT
D: TRBD2; V: TRBV5-1; size: .; J: TRBJ2-1; CDR3: CASSSLAGASYNEQFF; DNA: TGCGCCAGCAGCTCACTAGCGGGGGCCTCCTACAATGAGCAGTTCTTC
D: TRBD1; V: TRBV6-5; size: .; J: TRBJ1-1; CDR3: CASSPPDRGQTEAFF; DNA: TGTGCCAGCAGCCCCCCGGACAGGGGGCAAACTGAAGCTTTCTTT
D: .; V: TRBV27; size: once; J: TRBJ2-1; CDR3: CASSLRDPITYNEQFF; DNA: TGTGCCAGCAGTTTACGGGATCCGATAACTTACAATGAGCAGTTCTTC
D: TRBD2; V: TRBV7-9; size: .; J: TRBJ2-1; CDR3: CASSLSAGVAYNEQFF; DNA: TGTGCCAGCAGCTTATCGGCGGGGGTGGCCTACAATGAGCAGTTCTTC
D: TRBD1; V: TRBV5-4; size: .; J: TRBJ2-2; CDR3: CASSPGQSQTGELFF; DNA: TGTGCCAGCAGCCCGGGACAGTCCCAGACCGGGGAGCTGTTTTTT
D: .; V: TRBV2; size: .; J: TRBJ1-2; CDR3: CASSDRWGDLDGYTF; DNA: TGTGCCAGCAGTGATAGGTGGGGCGACCTGGATGGCTACACCTTC
D: TRBD1; V: TRBV30; size: few; J: TRBJ1-2; CDR3: CAWSPDRVYGYTF; DNA: TGTGCCTGGAGCCCAGACAGGGTATATGGCTACACCTTC
D: TRBD1; V: TRBV9; size: few; J: TRBJ1-1; CDR3: CASSEQGAGTEAFF; DNA: TGTGCCAGCAGCGAGCAGGGGGCAGGCACTGAAGCTTTCTTT
D: .; V: TRBV2; size: .; J: TRBJ2-5; CDR3: CASRPTLFLAQETQYF; DNA: TGTGCCAGCAGGCCCACCCTGTTTCTAGCTCAAGAGACCCAGTACTTC
D: .; V: TRBV11-2; size: .; J: TRBJ2-7; CDR3: CASTHAAAGEQYF; DNA: TGTGCCAGCACCCACGCGGCGGCTGGCGAGCAGTACTTC
D: TRBD2; V: TRBV11-2; size: .; J: TRBJ2-2; CDR3: CASSQPGLANTGELFF; DNA: TGTGCCAGCAGCCAACCGGGACTAGCGAACACCGGGGAGCTGTTTTTT
D: .; V: TRBV29-1; size: .; J: TRBJ1-2; CDR3: CSVVVGLGDGYTF; DNA: TGCAGCGTTGTTGTGGGGCTAGGGGATGGCTACACCTTC
D: TRBD2; V: TRBV4-2; size: .; J: TRBJ2-7; CDR3: CASTLAGGPYEQYF; DNA: TGTGCCAGCACCCTAGCGGGGGGGCCGTACGAGCAGTACTTC
D: TRBD2; V: TRBV5-8; size: .; J: TRBJ2-1; CDR3: CASSHLAGGYNEQFF; DNA: TGTGCCAGCAGTCATCTAGCGGGGGGATACAATGAGCAGTTCTTC
D: TRBD2; V: TRBV5-1; size: .; J: TRBJ2-5; CDR3: CASSPGLAAQETQYF; DNA: TGCGCCAGCAGCCCGGGACTAGCGGCCCAAGAGACCCAGTACTTC
D: .; V: TRBV7-3; size: .; J: TRBJ2-3; CDR3: CASSARGTGTDTQYF; DNA: TGTGCCAGCAGCGCCCGCGGGACTGGCACAGATACGCAGTATTTT
D: .; V: TRBV6-5; size: .; J: TRBJ1-1; CDR3: CASSYSGVEAFF; DNA: TGTGCCAGCAGTTACTCGGGAGTTGAAGCTTTCTTT
D: TRBD2; V: TRBV13; size: .; J: TRBJ2-1; CDR3: CASSQRGRVNEQFF; DNA: TGTGCCAGCAGCCAACGAGGGAGGGTAAACGAGCAGTTCTTC
D: .; V: TRBV15; size: .; J: TRBJ2-5; CDR3: CATSRDRGPPETQYF; DNA: TGTGCCACCAGCAGAGATCGAGGCCCCCCAGAGACCCAGTACTTC
D: TRBD1; V: TRBV4-3; size: .; J: TRBJ1-2; CDR3: CASSQEFVGQVRGYTF; DNA: TGCGCCAGCAGCCAAGAATTTGTCGGACAGGTTAGGGGCTACACCTTC
D: .; V: TRBV21-1; size: .; J: TRBJ1-1; CDR3: CAGRGQFMNTEAFF; DNA: TGTGCCGGCCGGGGACAGTTCATGAACACTGAAGCTTTCTTT
D: TRBD2; V: TRBV5-1; size: once; J: TRBJ2-2; CDR3: CASSPGGTNTGELFF; DNA: TGCGCCAGCAGCCCGGGGGGGACGAACACCGGGGAGCTGTTTTTT
D: TRBD1; V: TRBV5-8; size: .; J: TRBJ1-5; CDR3: CASTGQGARQPQHF; DNA: TGTGCCAGCACCGGACAGGGGGCGAGACAGCCCCAGCATTTT
D: .; V: TRBV7-9; size: .; J: TRBJ2-7; CDR3: CASSLVPGNYEQYF; DNA: TGTGCCAGCAGCTTAGTTCCGGGGAACTACGAGCAGTACTTC
D: TRBD2; V: TRBV4-3; size: once; J: TRBJ2-1; CDR3: CASSQVLAAGGPGDEQFF; DNA: TGCGCCAGCAGCCAAGTCCTAGCTGCGGGAGGGCCGGGAGATGAGCAGTTCTTC
D: .; V: TRBV27; size: .; J: TRBJ1-2; CDR3: CASSPTRTANYGYTF; DNA: TGTGCCAGCAGTCCGACCAGGACAGCGAACTATGGCTACACCTTC
D: .; V: TRBV6-1; size: .; J: TRBJ2-7; CDR3: CASSDRAQGIGEQYF; DNA: TGTGCCAGCAGTGATCGGGCCCAGGGAATAGGCGAGCAGTACTTC
D: TRBD1; V: TRBV2; size: .; J: TRBJ2-7; CDR3: CASSRQRTGGSEQYF; DNA: TGTGCCAGCAGCCGTCAAAGGACAGGGGGCTCCGAGCAGTACTTC
D: .; V: TRBV19; size: .; J: TRBJ1-2; CDR3: CASGITITYGYTF; DNA: TGTGCCAGTGGAATAACTATTACCTATGGCTACACCTTC
D: .; V: TRBV1; size: .; J: TRBJ1-5; CDR3: CTSSPRDRGANQPQHF; DNA: TGCACCAGCAGCCCCCGGGACAGGGGGGCCAATCAGCCCCAGCATTTT